The rows below give T cell receptor beta chains drawn from one sample of a study of T cell repertoires in cytomegalovirus infection. Each CDR3 protein gets one entry after TCRdb re-called the reads with MiXCR. The sample has hundreds of thousands of distinct CDR3 sequences, 30% to 40% seen once. What these receptors recognize is not known. Sequenced here: cultured PBMCs, sampled from culture after CMV antigen stimulation. Every receptor here comes from a human donor in good health (CMV status not recorded). Some clones in this sample may be carry-over from other donors' samples. CDR3s include the opening cysteine and the closing phenylalanine or tryptophan.

v_call	j_call	cdr3_aa
TRBV7-2	TRBJ1-4	CASSLAWAGVNEKLFF
TRBV7-8	TRBJ2-2	CASSLARGNTGELFF
TRBV15	TRBJ1-5	CATSRDSASNSNQPQHF
TRBV12-5	TRBJ1-2	CASGFSSVAIYTF
TRBV7-9	TRBJ2-3	CASSLVTGVSTDTQYF
TRBV7-2	TRBJ2-5	CASSLPGGGFETQYF
TRBV12-3/TRBV12-4	TRBJ2-5	CASSFGAGGGETQYF
TRBV2	TRBJ2-7	CASSVRRYEQYF
TRBV6-1	TRBJ2-5	CASSPWPQETQYF
TRBV6-1	TRBJ2-3	CASSVTLREETQYF
TRBV11-2	TRBJ1-2	CASSSRQGLYGYTF
TRBV5-4	TRBJ2-3	CASTSGLATTDTQYF
TRBV2	TRBJ1-3	CASRAGQTPPGNTIYF
TRBV6-6	TRBJ2-7	CASSYRTGFSYEQYF
TRBV4-3	TRBJ2-5	CASSQPEGTQYF
TRBV12-3/TRBV12-4	TRBJ2-1	CASAGGPGNEQFF
TRBV7-8	TRBJ2-1	CASSLGIARNEQFF
TRBV7-2	TRBJ1-5	CASSQGTRGQPQHF
TRBV7-6	TRBJ2-5	CASSFALHRTQYF
TRBV15	TRBJ1-2	CATSRDQVRPGGYTF
TRBV7-6	TRBJ2-3	CASSPLGGQSTDTQYF
TRBV15	TRBJ2-1	CATARGPYNEQFF
TRBV19	TRBJ2-7	CASSPRMGVAGTYEQYF
TRBV2	TRBJ2-3	CASSNRLDNTQYF
TRBV5-6	TRBJ1-2	CASSWDSGTGVMSGYTF
TRBV28	TRBJ2-5	CASTPGLAGETQYF
TRBV11-2	TRBJ1-1	CASSLRSRAEAFF
TRBV20-1	TRBJ2-2	CSAYRTSPNTGELFF
TRBV19	TRBJ1-5	CASSIGAGGPYQPQHF
TRBV7-2	TRBJ2-3	CASSARLNTDTQYF
TRBV7-9	TRBJ2-1	CASRRAAGVVVEQFF
TRBV11-3	TRBJ2-1	CASSPRSGRAGAEQFF
TRBV6-5	TRBJ2-2	CASSLRHTGELFF
TRBV11-2	TRBJ2-3	CASEGGKTLTDTQYF
TRBV5-6	TRBJ2-1	CASSSSTGGNVQFF
TRBV6-1	TRBJ1-4	CASSEGPMPRISF
TRBV4-3	TRBJ2-1	CASSHSWGEGYPRYNEQFF
TRBV20-1	TRBJ2-7	CSADAGGTYEQYF
TRBV7-6	TRBJ2-7	CASSPGLAGGIADEQYF